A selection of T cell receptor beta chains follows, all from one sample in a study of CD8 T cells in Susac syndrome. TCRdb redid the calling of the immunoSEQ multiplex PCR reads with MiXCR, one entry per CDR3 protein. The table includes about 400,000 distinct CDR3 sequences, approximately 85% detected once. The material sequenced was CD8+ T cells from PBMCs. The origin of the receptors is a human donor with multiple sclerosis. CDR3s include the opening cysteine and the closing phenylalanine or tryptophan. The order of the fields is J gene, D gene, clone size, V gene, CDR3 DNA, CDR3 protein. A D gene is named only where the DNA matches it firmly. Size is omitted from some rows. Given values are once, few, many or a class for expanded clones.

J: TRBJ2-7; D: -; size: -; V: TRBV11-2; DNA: TGTGCCAGCAGCCTGCAGTACGAGCAGTACTTC; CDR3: CASSLQYEQYF
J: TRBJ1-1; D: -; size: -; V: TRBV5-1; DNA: TGCGCCAGCAGCCATGAAGGACAGACAATGAACACTGAAGCTTTCTTT; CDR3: CASSHEGQTMNTEAFF
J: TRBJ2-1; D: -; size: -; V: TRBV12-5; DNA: TGTGCTAGTGGTTTGCCCGGACAGACTTATGAGCAGTTCTTC; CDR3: CASGLPGQTYEQFF
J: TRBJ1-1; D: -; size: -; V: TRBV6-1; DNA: TGTGCCAGCAGTGAAATCAGCGGGTCGAACACTGAAGCTTTCTTT; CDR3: CASSEISGSNTEAFF
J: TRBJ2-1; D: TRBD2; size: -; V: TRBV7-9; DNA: TGTGCCAGCAGCCGGGGACTACCATTCAATGAGCAGTTCTTC; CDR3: CASSRGLPFNEQFF
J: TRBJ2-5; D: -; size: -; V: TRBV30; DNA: TGTGCCTGGAGTGCTTCGGACTACCAAGAGACCCAGTACTTC; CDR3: CAWSASDYQETQYF
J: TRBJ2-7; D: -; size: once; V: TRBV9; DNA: TGTGCCAGCAGCGTCCGAGGGTGGCGAACAGCCCAAAATATCCGGAACTACGAGCAGTACTTC; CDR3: CASSVRGWRTAQNIRNYEQYF
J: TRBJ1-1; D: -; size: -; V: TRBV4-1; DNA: TGCGCCAGCAGCCGGGAGGTTGGGGATATCAACACTGAAGCTTTCTTT; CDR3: CASSREVGDINTEAFF
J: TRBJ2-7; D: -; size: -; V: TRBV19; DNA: TGTGCCAGTAGTATTGGTGAAACCTACGAGCAGTACTTC; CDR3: CASSIGETYEQYF
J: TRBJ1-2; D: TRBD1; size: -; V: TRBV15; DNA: TGTGCCACCAGCAGAGGTCCATGGGACAGGGCGGACGGCTACACCTTC; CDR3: CATSRGPWDRADGYTF
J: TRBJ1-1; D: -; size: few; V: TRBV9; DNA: TGTGCCAGCAGCGTAGAGGCCGGGGACACTGAAGCTTTCTTT; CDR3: CASSVEAGDTEAFF
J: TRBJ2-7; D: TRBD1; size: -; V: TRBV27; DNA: TGTGCCAGCAGTTTATTGATTCAGGGACCAGGACAGGGGTCTTACGAGCAGTACTTC; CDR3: CASSLLIQGPGQGSYEQYF
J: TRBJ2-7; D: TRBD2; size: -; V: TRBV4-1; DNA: TGCGCCAGCAGGGTACAGACTAGCGGGAATGAGGAGCAGTACTTC; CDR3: CASRVQTSGNEEQYF
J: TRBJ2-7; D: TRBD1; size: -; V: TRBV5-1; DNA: TGCGCCAGCAGCTTGGCCGGGACAGGTCAATACGAGCAGTACTTC; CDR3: CASSLAGTGQYEQYF
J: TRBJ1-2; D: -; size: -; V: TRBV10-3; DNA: TGTGCCATCAGTGAGCGGGACCTCTACTATGGCTACACCTTC; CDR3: CAISERDLYYGYTF
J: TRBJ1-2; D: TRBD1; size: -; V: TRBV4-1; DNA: TGCGCCAGCAGCCAAGATTTGCCGGGACAGGGAGCCTATGGCTACACCTTC; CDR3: CASSQDLPGQGAYGYTF
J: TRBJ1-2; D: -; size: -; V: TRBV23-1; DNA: TGCGCCAGCAGTCAACCCGAGGACAGTCACTATGGCTACACCTTC; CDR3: CASSQPEDSHYGYTF
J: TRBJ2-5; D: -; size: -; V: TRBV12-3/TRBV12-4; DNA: TGTGCCAGCAGCCTAGCGAGAGCTGGGGAGACCCAGTACTTC; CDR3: CASSLARAGETQYF
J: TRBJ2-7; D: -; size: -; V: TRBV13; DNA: TGTGCCAGCAGCTTATATCACGGGGGCGAGCAGTACTTC; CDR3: CASSLYHGGEQYF
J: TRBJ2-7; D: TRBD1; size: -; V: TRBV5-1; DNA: TGCGCCAGCAGCTCCCCAGGGACAGGAGTGTTCTCCTACGAGCAGTACTTC; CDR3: CASSSPGTGVFSYEQYF
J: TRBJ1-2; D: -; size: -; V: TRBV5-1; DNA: TGCGCCAGCAGCTATAGTGATTCCTATGGCTACACCTTC; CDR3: CASSYSDSYGYTF
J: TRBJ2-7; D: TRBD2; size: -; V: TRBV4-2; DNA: TGTGCCAGCAGCCAGGAGCGGGAGGTGGGCGAGCAGTACTTC; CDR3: CASSQEREVGEQYF
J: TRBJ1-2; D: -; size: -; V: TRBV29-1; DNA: TGCAGCGCCGCAGGCTCTGTGGAGGCTAACTATGGCTACACCTTC; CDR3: CSAAGSVEANYGYTF
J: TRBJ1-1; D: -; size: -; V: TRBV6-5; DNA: TGTGCCAGCAGTTACTCTCACATTATGAACACTGAAGCTTTCTTT; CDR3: CASSYSHIMNTEAFF
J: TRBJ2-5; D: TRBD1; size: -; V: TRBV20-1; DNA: TGCAGTGCTGGGGGGACAGGGGCCGAGAAGACCCAGTACTTC; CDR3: CSAGGTGAEKTQYF
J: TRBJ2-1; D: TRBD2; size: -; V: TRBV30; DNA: TGTGCCTGGAGCGAGACTAGCGGGAGTAATGAGCAGTTCTTC; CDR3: CAWSETSGSNEQFF
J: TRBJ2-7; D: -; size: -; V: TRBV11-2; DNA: TGTGCCAGCAGCTTTGGCGGAAATGCCTACGAGCAGTACTTC; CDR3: CASSFGGNAYEQYF
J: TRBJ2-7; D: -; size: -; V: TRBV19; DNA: TGTGCCAGTAGTAACGGATACTACGAGCAGTACTTC; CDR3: CASSNGYYEQYF
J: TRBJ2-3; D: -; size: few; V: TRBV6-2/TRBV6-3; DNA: TGTGCCAGCATTAGGAGGACAGCGGGGACAGATACGCAGTATTTT; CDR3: CASIRRTAGTDTQYF
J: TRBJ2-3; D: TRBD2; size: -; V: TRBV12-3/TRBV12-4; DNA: TGTGCCAGCAGTGCTAGCCCCAGGACTAGCGGGAATTCAATGTATTTT; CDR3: CASSASPRTSGNSMYF
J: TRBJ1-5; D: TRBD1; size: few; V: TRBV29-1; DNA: TGCAGCGTAAAGGGACAGGGGCTCCTTGAGCCCCAGCATTTT; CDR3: CSVKGQGLLEPQHF
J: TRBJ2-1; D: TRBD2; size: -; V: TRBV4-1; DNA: TGCGCCAGCAGCCACGCTGGACTAGCGGGAGTCCCCAACGGTGGCAATGAGCAGTTCTTC; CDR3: CASSHAGLAGVPNGGNEQFF
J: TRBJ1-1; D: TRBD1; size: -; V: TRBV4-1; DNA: TGCGCCAGCAGCCAAGACCGACAGGGGCCTGAAGCTTTCTTT; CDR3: CASSQDRQGPEAFF
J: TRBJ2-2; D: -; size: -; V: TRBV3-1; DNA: TGTGCCAGCAGCCAAGAGGCTACTCCCGGGGAGCTGTTTTTT; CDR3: CASSQEATPGELFF
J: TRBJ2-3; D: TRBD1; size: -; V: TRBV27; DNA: TGTGCCAGCAGTGCCCGGGACAGGGTCGGGACCACAGATACGCAGTATTTT; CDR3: CASSARDRVGTTDTQYF
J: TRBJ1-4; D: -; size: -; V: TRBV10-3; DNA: TGTGCCATCAGTGACCCCGCAACTAATGAAAAACTGTTTTTT; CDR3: CAISDPATNEKLFF
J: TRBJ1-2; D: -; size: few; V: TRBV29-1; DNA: TGCAGCGTTGATTCCGCTAACTATGGCTACACCTTC; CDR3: CSVDSANYGYTF
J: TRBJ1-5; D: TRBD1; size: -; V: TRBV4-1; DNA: TGCGCCAGCAGCCAACTGACAGGGGCTAATCAGCCCCAGCATTTT; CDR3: CASSQLTGANQPQHF
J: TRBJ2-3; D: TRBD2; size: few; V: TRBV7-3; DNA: TGTGCCAGCAGCTTCGGGACAGTCGAGGGACTAGCGTCACGATTTGATACGCAGTATTTT; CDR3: CASSFGTVEGLASRFDTQYF
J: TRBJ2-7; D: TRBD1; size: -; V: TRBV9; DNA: TGTGCCAGCAGCGACACCTGGGACCGGACAGGCGAGCAGTACTTC; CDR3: CASSDTWDRTGEQYF
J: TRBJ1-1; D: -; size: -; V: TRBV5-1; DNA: TGCGCCAGCAGGGAGAGAGTAAACACTGAAGCTTTCTTT; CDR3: CASRERVNTEAFF
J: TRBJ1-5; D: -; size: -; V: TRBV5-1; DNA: TGCGCCAGCAGCTTGGACGCGGGAAGCAATCAGCCCCAGCATTTT; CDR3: CASSLDAGSNQPQHF
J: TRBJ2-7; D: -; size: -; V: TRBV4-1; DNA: TGCGCCAGCAGCCAAGAGGGGACGGGGACCTACGAGCAGTACTTC; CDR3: CASSQEGTGTYEQYF
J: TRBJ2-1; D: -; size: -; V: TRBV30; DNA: TGTGCCTGGAGTGTACAGGAAACGGCCTACAATGAGCAGTTCTTC; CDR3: CAWSVQETAYNEQFF
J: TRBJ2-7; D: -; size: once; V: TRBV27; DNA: TGTGCCAGCAGTTTATCTGAGGGATCCTACGAGCAGTACTTC; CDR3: CASSLSEGSYEQYF
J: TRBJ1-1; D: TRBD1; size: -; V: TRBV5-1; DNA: TGCGCCAGCTACGGACAGGGGGCGGGGTGGACTGAAGCTTTCTTT; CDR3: CASYGQGAGWTEAFF
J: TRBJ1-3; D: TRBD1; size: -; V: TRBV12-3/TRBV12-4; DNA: TGTGCCAGCAGTTCACCGGGACAGGGAAGGGGTGGAAACACCATATATTTT; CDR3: CASSSPGQGRGGNTIYF
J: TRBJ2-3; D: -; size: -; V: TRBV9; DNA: TGTGCCAGCAGCGTAGTAGGGGTGACAGATACGCAGTATTTT; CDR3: CASSVVGVTDTQYF
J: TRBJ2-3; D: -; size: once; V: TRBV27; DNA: TGTGCCAGCAGTTTATCGTGGGGGACTAGCACAGATACGCAGTATTTT; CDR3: CASSLSWGTSTDTQYF
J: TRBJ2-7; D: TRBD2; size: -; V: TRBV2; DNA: TGTGGGGGGGGATCAGGCTACGAGCAGTACTTC; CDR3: CGGGSGYEQYF
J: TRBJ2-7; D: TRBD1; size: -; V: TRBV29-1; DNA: TGCAGCGTAATCCGGGACAGCGGACGGGAGCAGTACTTC; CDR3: CSVIRDSGREQYF
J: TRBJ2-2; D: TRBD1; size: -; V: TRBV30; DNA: TGTGCCTGGGGATTACAGGGGACCGGGGAGCTGTTTTTT; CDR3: CAWGLQGTGELFF
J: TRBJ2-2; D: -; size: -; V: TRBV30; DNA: TGTGCTGGACGTGACACCGGGGAGCTGTTTTTT; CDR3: CAGRDTGELFF
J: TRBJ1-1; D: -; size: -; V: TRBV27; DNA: TGTGCCAGCAGATCATGGGAGTCCGAAGCTTTCTTT; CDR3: CASRSWESEAFF
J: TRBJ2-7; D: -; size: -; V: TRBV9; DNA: TGTGCCAGCAGCCCCACGTTGGGGCGTAGCTCCTACGAGCAGTACTTC; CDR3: CASSPTLGRSSYEQYF
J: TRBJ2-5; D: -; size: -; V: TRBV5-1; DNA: TGCGCCAGCAGCTTGGCCGGGCCACCTAGAGAGACCCAGTACTTC; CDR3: CASSLAGPPRETQYF